These 21 T cell receptor beta chains were sequenced from one sample in a study of molecular identifiers for immune sequencing clone quantification. TCRdb passed the PCR reads through MiXCR, listing each CDR3 protein once. The sample includes 600,000 to 650,000 distinct CDR3 sequences, roughly 21% of them seen just once. The sequencing input was naive CD8+ T cells from blood, with Jurkat cell RNA spiked in. The subset denotes: FACS-sorted CD8+CD4-CCR7+CD45RA+ naive T cells. The source of these receptors is a human donor in good health. Some libraries in this study had Jurkat cell RNA spiked in.

In this sample, this clonotype turned up many times. Germline and junction disagree at one end, which may indicate a read error. The chain links TRBV10-2 to TRBJ2-7; no clear D. Germline values: CDR1 WSHSY, CDR2 SAAADI. There are 12 residues in the CDR3. The CDR3 spells CASSESGYEQYF. The CDR3 region has the DNA TGTGCCAGCAGTGAGTCTGGGTACGAGCAGTACTTC.

This clonotype has a count of ten or more. The chain has TRBV20-1 and TRBJ2-7, with 7 bases that match TRBD2. This CDR3 is built from 16 residues. V was pared by 0 bases and J by 0 bases, with 8 bases of the junction left unmatched. The germline V gene encodes CDR1 DFQATT and CDR2 SNEGSKA (reference sequence). The CDR3 spells CSAREGEAGISYEQYF. The CDR3 DNA is TGCAGTGCTAGAGAGGGAGAAGCGGGGATCTCCTACGAGCAGTACTTC.

This clonotype appeared a few times. This chain joins TRBV7-9 and TRBJ2-7; D unclear. Trimming removed 6 bases from V and 4 bases from J, with 10 bases in between. Germline CDR1 SEHNR, CDR2 FQNEAQ (reference sequence). The CDR3 totals 12 residues. The CDR3 DNA reads TGTGCCAGCAGTTCAACAAAGTACGAGCAGTACTTC. Protein: CASSSTKYEQYF.

About this clonotype: This may be a read error: a much more frequent sequence differs by one nucleotide. The V and J genes are TRBV20-1 and TRBJ2-7; 8 bases map to TRBD1. In germline, CDR1 is DFQATT, CDR2 SNEGSKA (reference sequence). The CDR3 consists of 14 residues. CDR3 bases: TGCAGTGCTCCCCCCCGGACAGGGTTCTACGAGCGGTACTTC. It yields the protein CSAPPRTGFYERYF.

In the case of this clonotype: This sequence may be a read error, since a much larger clone differs from it by one base. The chain is built from TRBV7-6 and TRBJ2-3; a weak D match, TRBD2 (6 bases). The CDR3 runs to 15 residues. Germline V gene lookup returns CDR1 SGHVS and CDR2 FNYEAQ. The CDR3 region is CASSPLGGTTDAQYF. For the CDR3, the DNA is TGTGCCAGCAGCCCCTTGGGGGGAACCACAGATGCGCAGTATTTT.

To note about this clonotype: This may be a read error: a much more frequent sequence differs by one nucleotide. The genes are TRBV6-5 and TRBJ2-7; possible D gene TRBD1, 6 bases. This CDR3 region has 14 residues. Germline V gene sequence: CDR1 MNHEY, CDR2 SVGAGI. V lost 2 bases and J lost 6, with 14 bases in between. This chain's CDR3 is CASSYVPGDCEQYF. The CDR3 DNA sequence: TGTGCCAGCAGTTACGTCCCAGGGGATTGCGAGCAGTACTTC.

This clonotype was observed at least ten times. This chain connects TRBV19 to TRBJ1-1, with D unclear. The germline gives CDR1 LNHDA, CDR2 SQIVND (reference sequence). V lost 5 bases, J lost 3 bases, and 16 bases lay in between. The CDR3 covers 15 residues. CDR3 in DNA: TGTGCCAGTAGTTTCCAGACCGGTCCCTACACTGAAGCTTTCTTT. This translates into CASSFQTGPYTEAFF.

At least ten counts were recorded for this clonotype. The V and J genes are TRBV14 and TRBJ1-2; D call uncertain. The V gene's germline CDR1 is SGHDN and CDR2 FVKESK. The ends were cut back, 1 base at V and 4 bases at J, with 10 bases in the middle. The CDR3 covers 14 residues. The CDR3 protein is CASSQGPGIYGYTF. CDR3 DNA: TGTGCCAGCAGCCAAGGGCCGGGCATCTATGGCTACACCTTC.

This clonotype has at least ten counts. The rearrangement links TRBV11-2 to TRBJ2-3, with TRBD1 matching 11 bases. The CDR3 length is 15 residues. V shed 4 bases and J 2 bases; nucleotides not matched to a gene: 2. Germline CDR1 SGHAT, CDR2 FQNNGV. CDR3 sequence: CASSWGQGVTDTQYF. CDR3 in DNA: TGTGCCAGCAGCTGGGGACAGGGGGTCACAGATACGCAGTATTTT.

The table lists this clonotype with many counts. The chain recombines TRBV7-9 with TRBJ2-3; 9 bases are a match to TRBD1. V was pared by 8 bases and J by 6 bases, with 6 bases of the junction left unmatched. CDR1 is SEHNR, CDR2 FQNEAQ, per germline (reference sequence). The CDR3 is 13 residues long. The CDR3 sequence is CASLGTGRDTQYF. CDR3 nucleotides: TGTGCCAGCCTCGGGACAGGGCGCGATACGCAGTATTTT.

The sample holds many counts of this clonotype. The chain recombines TRBV28 with TRBJ2-7; 10 nucleotides match TRBD2. CDR1 is MDHEN, CDR2 SYDVKM, per germline. With V trimmed by 2 bases and J by 11 bases, 6 bases remained unmatched. The CDR3 length is 13 residues. This CDR3 reads CASSLSGLAGEYF. In nucleotides, the CDR3 is TGTGCCAGCAGTTTAAGTGGGCTAGCGGGAGAGTACTTC. The variable domain in full, completed from reference TRBV28 and TRBJ2-7, reads DVKVTQSSRYLVKRTGEKVFLECVQDMDHENMFWYRQDPGLGLRLIYFSYDVKMKEKGDIPEGYSVSREKKERFSLILESASTNQTSMYLCASSLSGLAGEYFGPGTRLTVT.

This chain connects TRBV6-5 to TRBJ1-4; D perhaps matches TRBD1 (5 bases). The germline V gene encodes CDR1 MNHEY and CDR2 SVGAGI. Trimming took off 0 bases at V and 0 bases at J, with 8 bases between the two ends. The CDR3 runs 16 residues. The CDR3 region has the DNA TGTGCCAGCAGTTACTCTCCAGGGTCAACTAATGAAAAACTGTTTTTT. Translation: CASSYSPGSTNEKLFF.

This clonotype was counted ten times or more. The V and J genes are TRBV29-1 and TRBJ1-2; TRBD1 agrees at 7 bases. CDR1 SQVTM and CDR2 ANQGSEA come from the germline V gene. The CDR3 runs to 12 residues. The CDR3 nucleotides are TGCAGTTACTGGGGACAGTACTATGGCTACACCTTC. Protein: CSYWGQYYGYTF.

This clonotype was observed at least ten times. This chain connects TRBV6-6 to TRBJ1-2, with D perhaps TRBD1 (5 bases). CDR3 length: 17 residues. Germline-derived CDR1 and CDR2 are MNHNY and SVGAGI (reference sequence). V shed 2 bases and J shed 7 bases, with 23 bases lying between them. The CDR3 protein is CASSYANPLMTAPGYTF. CDR3 bases: TGTGCCAGCAGTTACGCGAACCCACTTATGACAGCCCCTGGCTACACCTTC.

This clonotype was counted at least ten times. The chain recombines TRBV28 with TRBJ2-7; D is ambiguous. V dropped 6 bases and J dropped 3 bases, with 12 bases sitting between them. Germline V gives CDR1 MDHEN, CDR2 SYDVKM. This CDR3 spans 13 amino acids. The CDR3: CASRPVGFYEQYF. CDR3 DNA: TGTGCCAGCAGGCCCGTGGGATTCTACGAGCAGTACTTC. Combining the CDR3 with reference TRBV28 and TRBJ2-7 gives the whole variable domain DVKVTQSSRYLVKRTGEKVFLECVQDMDHENMFWYRQDPGLGLRLIYFSYDVKMKEKGDIPEGYSVSREKKERFSLILESASTNQTSMYLCASRPVGFYEQYFGPGTRLTVT.

Of note for this clonotype: Germline and junction disagree at one end, which may indicate a read error. V and J are TRBV7-9 and TRBJ2-3; D unclear. Germline CDR1 reads SEHNR; CDR2 reads FQNEAQ (reference sequence). The CDR3 has 13 residues. The CDR3 loop is CAGSFVNTDTQYF. The CDR3, as DNA: TGTGCCGGCAGCTTTGTCAATACAGATACGCAGTATTTT.

This clonotype was observed a handful of times. This chain uses TRBV20-1 with TRBJ2-7; tentative D call: TRBD2 (6 bases). The germline V gene has CDR1 DFQATT and CDR2 SNEGSKA (reference sequence). CDR3 length: 14 amino acids. CDR3: CTQWSGGEPNEQYF. CDR3 nucleotides: TGCACTCAATGGAGCGGAGGGGAGCCTAACGAGCAGTACTTC.

In this sample, this clonotype turned up many times. The chain employs TRBV20-1 and TRBJ2-5; possible D gene TRBD2, 7 bases. Trimming removed 3 bases at V and 2 bases at J, with 16 bases between. The CDR3 loop spans 15 amino acids. CDR1 DFQATT and CDR2 SNEGSKA come from the germline V gene (reference sequence). The CDR3 region is CSASIGGGHQETQYF. The CDR3, as DNA: TGCAGTGCTAGTATTGGCGGGGGACATCAAGAGACCCAGTACTTC.

This clonotype appeared many times. The chain carries TRBV30 and TRBJ2-7, with D unclear. CDR1 and CDR2 from the germline V gene are GTSNPN and SVGIG (reference sequence). The CDR3 is 12 residues long. Trimming took 7 bases from V and 5 from J, leaving 15 bases between them. The CDR3, as DNA: TGTGCCTCAACCCTACGTGGGCACGAGCAGTACTTC. Translated: CASTLRGHEQYF.

Ten or more counts support this clonotype. The chain has TRBV27 and TRBJ2-3; 13 bases are a match to TRBD2. In germline, CDR1 is MNHEY, CDR2 SMNVEV (reference sequence). J was trimmed by 1 base and V by 5 bases; bases with no gene match: 6. The CDR3 sequence is 17 residues long. The CDR3 sequence: CASSTRTSGGRTDTQYF. As DNA, the CDR3 is TGTGCCAGCAGTACGCGGACTAGCGGGGGCCGCACAGATACGCAGTATTTT.

The J gene is TRBJ2-5, the V gene TRBV3-1; 11 bases agree with TRBD2. This CDR3 has 18 amino acids. In germline, CDR1 is LGHDT, CDR2 YNNKEL (reference sequence). V shed 0 bases and J 0 bases; nucleotides not matched to a gene: 6. CDR3 sequence (DNA): TGTGCCAGCAGCCAAGAGAGTCTAGCGGGGGGTAACCAAGAGACCCAGTACTTC. Protein: CASSQESLAGGNQETQYF.